One and the same sample provided the 4 T cell receptor beta chains below, sequenced in a study of blood T cell repertoires in COVID-19. Profiling relied on immunoSEQ multiplex PCR, and the TCRdb table lists in-frame clones only, not all of them. The sample has hundreds of thousands of clones; around 86% are singletons. Specimen: peripheral blood. The receptors stem from an elderly man with acute or convalescent COVID-19.

The rearrangement joins TRBV12-2 to TRBJ2-7; the DNA was not compared with TRBD2, the D call given in the table. TRBV12-2 is noted as a pseudogene. This CDR3 has 14 residues. CDR3 sequence reads: CASRFYGGGLEQYV. The CDR3 coding sequence is TGTGCAAGTCGCTTTTACGGGGGGGGCCTCGAGCAGTACGTC.

The chain's CDR3 is CASSLGPSGVDEQYF. The CDR3 DNA is TGTGCCAGCAGCTTAGGCCCGTCAGGGGTCGACGAGCAGTACTTC. The genes are TRBV7-3 and TRBJ2-7, with D tentatively TRBD1 (6 bases). CDR3 length: 15 residues. In germline, CDR1 is SGHTA, CDR2 FQGTGA. The V end lost 2 bases, the J end lost 5 bases, and 16 bases lay between the germline ends.

The chain carries TRBV27 and TRBJ2-7; 10 positions agree with TRBD1. The germline CDR1 and CDR2 sequences are MNHEY and SMNVEV (reference sequence). V lost 4 bases, J lost 2 bases, and 14 bases stayed unmatched. The length of the CDR3 is 18 residues. CDR3 in amino acids: CASSSYRLDRGRTYEQYF. The CDR3, as DNA: TGTGCCAGCAGTTCCTACCGCCTCGACAGGGGGCGAACCTACGAGCAGTACTTC.

The J gene is TRBJ1-5, the V gene TRBV4-1; TRBD1 might be the D (5 bases). Germline V gene data show CDR1 as MGHRA and CDR2 as YSYEKL. The V end lost 0 bases, the J end lost 0 bases, and 15 bases lay between the germline ends. This CDR3 contains 18 residues. The CDR3 DNA is TGCGCCAGCAGCCAAGATCCTGCAGGGCAGGGTAGCAATCAGCCCCAGCATTTT. It translates to CASSQDPAGQGSNQPQHF.